This TCR beta chain was sequenced during a study of CD8 T cells in ankylosing spondylitis. This clonotype was observed at least ten times. The antigen is not known. General study findings and limits: What appeared characteristic of ankylosing spondylitis blood was a TCR beta motif of fewer than ten highly homologous variants. Within matched ankylosing spondylitis synovial fluid, disease-linked clones were reportedly significantly enriched. Previous work reported some of these motif variants in the synovial fluid and blood of reactive arthritis.

Researchers built TCR beta libraries using quantitative 5'-RACE with molecular barcodes. Each CDR3 protein is one row after TCRdb ran MiXCR on the 5' RACE reads. The sample contains under 250,000 distinct CDR3 sequences, 6% to 8% of which appear only once. The receptor comes from a male donor with ankylosing spondylitis. The specimen sequenced was blood, either unsorted or a sorted T cell fraction (not recorded which).

The CDR3 region has the DNA TGTGCCAGCAGTTTCACAGGGGGCCAAGAGACCCAGTACTTC. Amino acid sequence: CASSFTGGQETQYF. The chain recombines TRBV27 with TRBJ2-5, with 8 bases lining up with TRBD1. The CDR3 has 14 amino acids. Germline V gene sequence: CDR1 MNHEY, CDR2 SMNVEV (reference sequence). The trim removed 3 bases at V and 1 base at J, leaving 1 base unmatched.